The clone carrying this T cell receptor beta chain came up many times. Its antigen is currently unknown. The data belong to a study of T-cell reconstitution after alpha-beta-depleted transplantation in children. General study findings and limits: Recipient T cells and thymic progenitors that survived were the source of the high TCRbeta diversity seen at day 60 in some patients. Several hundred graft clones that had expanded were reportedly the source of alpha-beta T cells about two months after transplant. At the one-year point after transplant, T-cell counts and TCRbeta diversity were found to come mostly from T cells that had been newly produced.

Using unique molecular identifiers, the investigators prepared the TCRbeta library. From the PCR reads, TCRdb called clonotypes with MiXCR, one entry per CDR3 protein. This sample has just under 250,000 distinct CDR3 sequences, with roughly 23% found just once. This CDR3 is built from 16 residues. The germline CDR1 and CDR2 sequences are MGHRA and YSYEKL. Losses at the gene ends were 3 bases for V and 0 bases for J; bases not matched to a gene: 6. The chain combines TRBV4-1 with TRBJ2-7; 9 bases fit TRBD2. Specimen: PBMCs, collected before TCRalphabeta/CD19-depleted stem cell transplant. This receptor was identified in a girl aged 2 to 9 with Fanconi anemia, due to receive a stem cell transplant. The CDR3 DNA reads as TGCGCCAGCAGCCAGGAACTAGCGGGTTACTCCTACGAGCAGTACTTC. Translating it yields CASSQELAGYSYEQYF.